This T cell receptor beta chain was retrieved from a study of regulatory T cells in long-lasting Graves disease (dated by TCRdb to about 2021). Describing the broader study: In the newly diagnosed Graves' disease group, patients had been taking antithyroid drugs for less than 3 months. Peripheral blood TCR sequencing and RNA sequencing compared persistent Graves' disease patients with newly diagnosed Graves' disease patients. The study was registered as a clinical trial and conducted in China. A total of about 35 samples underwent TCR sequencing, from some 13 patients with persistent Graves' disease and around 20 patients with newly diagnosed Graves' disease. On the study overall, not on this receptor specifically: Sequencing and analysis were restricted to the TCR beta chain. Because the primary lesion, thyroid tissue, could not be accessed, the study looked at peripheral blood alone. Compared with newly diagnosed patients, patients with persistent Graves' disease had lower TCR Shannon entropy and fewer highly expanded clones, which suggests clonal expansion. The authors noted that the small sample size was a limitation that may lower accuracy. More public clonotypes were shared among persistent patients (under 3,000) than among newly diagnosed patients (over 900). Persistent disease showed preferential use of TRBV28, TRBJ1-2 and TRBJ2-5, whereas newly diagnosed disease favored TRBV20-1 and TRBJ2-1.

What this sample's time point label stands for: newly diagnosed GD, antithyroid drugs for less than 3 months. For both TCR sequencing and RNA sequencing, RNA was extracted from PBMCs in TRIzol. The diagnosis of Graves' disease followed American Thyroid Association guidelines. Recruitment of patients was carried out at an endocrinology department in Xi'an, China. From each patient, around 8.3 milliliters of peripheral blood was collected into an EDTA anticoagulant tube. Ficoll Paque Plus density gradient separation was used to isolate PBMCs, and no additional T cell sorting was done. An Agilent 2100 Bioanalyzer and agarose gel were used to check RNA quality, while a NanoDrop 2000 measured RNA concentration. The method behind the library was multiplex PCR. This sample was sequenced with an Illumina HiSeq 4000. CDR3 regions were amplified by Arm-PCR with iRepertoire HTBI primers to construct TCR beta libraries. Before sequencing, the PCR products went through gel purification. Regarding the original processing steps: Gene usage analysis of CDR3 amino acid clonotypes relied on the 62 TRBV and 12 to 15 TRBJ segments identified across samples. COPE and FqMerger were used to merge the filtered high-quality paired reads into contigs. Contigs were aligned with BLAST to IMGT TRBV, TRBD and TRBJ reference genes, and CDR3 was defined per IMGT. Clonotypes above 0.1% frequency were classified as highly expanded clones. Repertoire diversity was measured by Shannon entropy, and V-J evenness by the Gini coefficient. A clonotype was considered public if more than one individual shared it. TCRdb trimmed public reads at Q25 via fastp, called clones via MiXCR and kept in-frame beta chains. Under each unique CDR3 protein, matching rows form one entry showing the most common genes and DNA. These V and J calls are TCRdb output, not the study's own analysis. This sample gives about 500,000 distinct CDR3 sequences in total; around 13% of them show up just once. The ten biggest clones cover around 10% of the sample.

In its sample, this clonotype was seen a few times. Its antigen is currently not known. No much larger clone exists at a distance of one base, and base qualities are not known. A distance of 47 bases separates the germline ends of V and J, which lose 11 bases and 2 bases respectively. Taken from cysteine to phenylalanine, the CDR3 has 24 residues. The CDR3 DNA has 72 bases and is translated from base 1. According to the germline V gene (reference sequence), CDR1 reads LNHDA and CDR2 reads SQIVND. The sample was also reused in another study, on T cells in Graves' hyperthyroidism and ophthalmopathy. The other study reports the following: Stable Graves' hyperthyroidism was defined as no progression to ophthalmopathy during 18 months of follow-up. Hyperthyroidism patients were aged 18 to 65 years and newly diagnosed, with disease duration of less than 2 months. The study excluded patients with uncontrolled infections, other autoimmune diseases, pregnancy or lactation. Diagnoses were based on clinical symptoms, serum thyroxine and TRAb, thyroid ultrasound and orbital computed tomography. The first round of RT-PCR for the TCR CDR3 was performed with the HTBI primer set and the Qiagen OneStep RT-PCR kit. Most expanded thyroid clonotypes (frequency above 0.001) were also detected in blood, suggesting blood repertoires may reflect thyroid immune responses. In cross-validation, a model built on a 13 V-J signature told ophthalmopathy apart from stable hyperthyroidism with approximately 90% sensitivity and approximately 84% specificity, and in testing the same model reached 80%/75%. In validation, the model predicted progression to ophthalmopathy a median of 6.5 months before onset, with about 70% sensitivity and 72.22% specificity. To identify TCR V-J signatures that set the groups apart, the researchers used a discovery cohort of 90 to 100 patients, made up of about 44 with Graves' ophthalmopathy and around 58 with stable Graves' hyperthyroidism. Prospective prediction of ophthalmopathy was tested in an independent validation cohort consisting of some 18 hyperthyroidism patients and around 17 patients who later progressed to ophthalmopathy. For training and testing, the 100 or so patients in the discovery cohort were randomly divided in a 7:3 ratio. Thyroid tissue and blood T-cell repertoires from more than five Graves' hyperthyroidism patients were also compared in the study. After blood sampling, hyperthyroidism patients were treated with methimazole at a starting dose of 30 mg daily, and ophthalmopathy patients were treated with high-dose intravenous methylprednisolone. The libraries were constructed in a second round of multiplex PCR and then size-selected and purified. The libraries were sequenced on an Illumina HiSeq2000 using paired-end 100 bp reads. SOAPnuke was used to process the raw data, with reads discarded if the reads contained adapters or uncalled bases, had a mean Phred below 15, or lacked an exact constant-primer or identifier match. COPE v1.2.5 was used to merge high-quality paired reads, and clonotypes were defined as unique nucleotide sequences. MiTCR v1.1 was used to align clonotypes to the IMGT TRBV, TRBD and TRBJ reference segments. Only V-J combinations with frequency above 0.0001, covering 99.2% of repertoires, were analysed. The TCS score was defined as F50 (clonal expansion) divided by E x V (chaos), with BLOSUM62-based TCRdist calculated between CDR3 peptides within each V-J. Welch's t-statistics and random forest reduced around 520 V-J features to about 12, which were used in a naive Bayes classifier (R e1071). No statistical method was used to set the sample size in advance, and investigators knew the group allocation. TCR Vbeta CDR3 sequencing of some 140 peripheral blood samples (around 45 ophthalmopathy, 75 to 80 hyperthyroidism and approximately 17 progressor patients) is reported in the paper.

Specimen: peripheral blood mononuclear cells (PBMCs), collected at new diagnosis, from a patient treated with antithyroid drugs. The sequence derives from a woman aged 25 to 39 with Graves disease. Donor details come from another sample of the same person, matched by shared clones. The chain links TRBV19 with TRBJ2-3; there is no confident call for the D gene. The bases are TGTGCCGGGCCCGAGCACACCACCCCCCTCCAGGACCTGCCACTCCGACCCCTCACAGATACGCAGTATTTT. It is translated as CAGPEHTTPLQDLPLRPLTDTQYF. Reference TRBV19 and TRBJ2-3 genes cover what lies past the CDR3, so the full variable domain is DGGITQSPKYLFRKEGQNVTLSCEQNLNHDAMYWYRQDPGQGLRLIYYSQIVNDFQKGDIAEGYSVSREKKESFPLTVTSAQKNPTAFYLCAGPEHTTPLQDLPLRPLTDTQYFGPGTRLTVL.